Given below is one T cell receptor (beta chain) in context. Antigen unknown. After autologous stem cell transplantation all patients relapsed, and prior brentuximab vedotin exposure differed between cohorts. The sample is drawn from a study of PD-1 blockade in classical Hodgkin lymphoma. Study-wide context: Patients were given intravenous nivolumab, 3 mg/kg, every 2 weeks.

Only in-frame clones appear in the TCRdb table, and some are missing; sequencing was by immunoSEQ multiplex PCR. Of about 19,000 clones in the sample, 70% to 80% were seen once. Trimming cost V 7 bases and J 10 bases; bases outside gene matches: 18. Germline CDR1 and CDR2: SGHKS and YYEKEE (reference sequence). The CDR3 is 15 amino acids. Study-level findings and limits: Newly diagnosed patients had baseline TCR diversity that was reportedly lower than that of healthy donors. Exclusion was the outcome for patients who began nivolumab under 1 year after ASCT.

The input for sequencing was peripheral blood mononuclear cells (PBMCs), taken before the second cycle of nivolumab. The chain has TRBV5-5 and TRBJ2-7, with TRBD2 matching 9 bases. The TCR was taken from a human donor with classical Hodgkin lymphoma. CDR3 in DNA: TGTGCCAGCGGTACGATTCGGCGGGAGGGGATTTATCAGTACTTC. Translation gives CASGTIRREGIYQYF.